This is a list of T cell receptor beta chains from one sample in a study of cytomegalovirus exposure and HLA in healthy donors. Clones were read by immunoSEQ multiplex PCR, and TCRdb kept only the in-frame ones, dropping some. The sample includes about 170,000 clones, roughly 86% of them seen just once. The sequencing input was PBMCs. Receptors were obtained from a young man in good health and CMV-seropositive. Each CDR3 is given with its conserved first and last residue. The D gene is left open where the match is weak.

V gene	J gene	D gene	CDR3 length	CDR3 protein
TRBV5-8	TRBJ1-2	-	13	CASSQTGLDGYTF
TRBV19	TRBJ2-7	-	15	CASSIGAVRDYEQYF
TRBV7-2	TRBJ2-2	-	14	CASRIQGYTGELFF
TRBV9	TRBJ1-2	-	15	CASSGGGSTTYGYTF
TRBV27	TRBJ1-5	-	14	CASSSSQGNQPQHF
TRBV7-3	TRBJ2-7	TRBD2	15	CASSLGAGGPYEQYF
TRBV9	TRBJ2-1	-	16	CASSAEQGTTYNEQFF
TRBV7-9	TRBJ2-1	TRBD2	15	CASSPRGGLYNEQFF
TRBV10-3	TRBJ2-1	TRBD1	14	CAISLDRGDNEQFF
TRBV4-1	TRBJ2-5	-	17	CASSHGTGGIITGTQYF
TRBV7-2	TRBJ1-1	TRBD1	13	CASTRGQGLEAFF
TRBV29-1	TRBJ1-4	-	12	CSALGGGEKLFF
TRBV11-2	TRBJ2-3	-	15	CASSTLLSYTDTQYF
TRBV18	TRBJ2-5	TRBD2	17	CASSPPASGTPQETQYF
TRBV5-5	TRBJ1-1	-	14	CASSVVKGGTEAFF
TRBV4-3	TRBJ1-3	-	15	CASSPSAGAGNTIYF
TRBV15	TRBJ1-1	TRBD1	18	CATSRDRRGTGDVGEAFF
TRBV28	TRBJ2-5	-	15	CASSLGTRSGETQYF
TRBV28	TRBJ2-5	TRBD2	15	CASSLGGREVETQYF
TRBV5-1	TRBJ2-1	-	13	CASSLATFNEQFF
TRBV15	TRBJ2-2	TRBD2	16	CATNTGSGVNTGELFF
TRBV6-1	TRBJ2-7	TRBD1	14	CASSGTGVYYEQYF
TRBV9	TRBJ2-1	TRBD2	15	CASSVVAGSYNEQFF
TRBV4-1	TRBJ2-7	-	14	CASSPSPSNYEQYF
TRBV18	TRBJ2-7	TRBD1	14	CASSPQGQGYEQYF
TRBV5-1	TRBJ1-2	-	13	CASAQGMSYGYTF
TRBV5-4	TRBJ2-7	TRBD1	14	CASSQPGTVGEQYF
TRBV5-1	TRBJ1-1	TRBD1	14	CASSWDSLNTEAFF
TRBV15	TRBJ2-5	TRBD2	16	CATSRDRGGMGETQYF
TRBV7-2	TRBJ1-2	-	13	CASSRTGNYGYTF
TRBV27	TRBJ2-7	-	15	CASSPLRGSSYEQYF
TRBV7-6	TRBJ2-7	TRBD2	17	CASSPGVGSGVSYEQYF
TRBV29-1	TRBJ2-3	-	13	CSVDRGGTDTQYF
TRBV6-5	TRBJ2-5	TRBD2	13	CASRGGNQETQYF
TRBV9	TRBJ1-2	-	14	CASSVGQGSYGYTF
TRBV21-1	TRBJ2-3	-	17	CASSPKWSSLSTDTQYF
TRBV28	TRBJ2-7	-	13	CASSLGHSYEQYF
TRBV27	TRBJ2-3	-	16	CASSSPAESSTDTQYF
TRBV11-2	TRBJ2-7	-	13	CASSLTELYEQYF
TRBV18	TRBJ2-7	TRBD1	12	CASSSDRAEQYF
TRBV15	TRBJ1-1	-	13	CATSIRGGTEAFF
TRBV28	TRBJ2-7	-	14	CASIEPGHSYEQYF
TRBV11-2	TRBJ1-2	TRBD1	17	CASSPGAWGTELYGYTF
TRBV6-6	TRBJ2-7	-	13	CASTPQDIHEQYF
TRBV5-6	TRBJ2-7	-	15	CASSSAGTWGYEQYF
TRBV7-2	TRBJ2-2	TRBD2	16	CASSLVGGGAFGELFF
TRBV28	TRBJ1-6	TRBD1	15	CASNLMDRTKSPLHF
TRBV11-2	TRBJ2-1	-	13	CASSLDLGDEQFF
TRBV5-1	TRBJ2-2	TRBD2	15	CASSLSLAGTGELFF
TRBV11-3	TRBJ2-1	TRBD2	16	CASSPTLAGGHNEQFF
TRBV7-2	TRBJ1-1	-	12	CASSRRQSVAFF
TRBV28	TRBJ2-7	TRBD2	15	CASSRGLAGIYEQYF